The entry below gives a single T cell receptor (beta chain) sequence along with its context. This entry comes from a study of blood T cell repertoires in COVID-19. Study as a whole: Italy, Spain and the United States were the sources of the convalescent and acute COVID-19 samples. The analysed material was cDNA or gDNA that came from T cells, B-cell-depleted T cells, or PBMCs.

In the original analysis: Counts of nucleated cells, estimated from reference gene primer amplification, were obtained. TCRdb keeps only in-frame clones here, not all; method: immunoSEQ multiplex PCR. V and J calls and clone size are those listed in that table; D and trimming were worked out from the DNA. This sample has some 44,000 clones; 92% occur once, and the top ten carry approximately 12%. Sequenced sample: peripheral blood. This receptor was obtained from a human donor in a cohort sampled during active COVID-19.

The CDR3 DNA sequence: TGTGCCAGCAGTCCGGGACTAGCGGGGCAAAACACCGGGGAGCTGTTTTTT. Its protein is CASSPGLAGQNTGELFF. The rearrangement links TRBV27 to TRBJ2-2; 13 bases align to TRBD2. The V gene end was trimmed by 5 bases and the J gene end by 2 bases; junction bases not matched to a gene: 5. Germline V lookup: CDR1 MNHEY, CDR2 SMNVEV (reference sequence). The CDR3 has 17 residues.